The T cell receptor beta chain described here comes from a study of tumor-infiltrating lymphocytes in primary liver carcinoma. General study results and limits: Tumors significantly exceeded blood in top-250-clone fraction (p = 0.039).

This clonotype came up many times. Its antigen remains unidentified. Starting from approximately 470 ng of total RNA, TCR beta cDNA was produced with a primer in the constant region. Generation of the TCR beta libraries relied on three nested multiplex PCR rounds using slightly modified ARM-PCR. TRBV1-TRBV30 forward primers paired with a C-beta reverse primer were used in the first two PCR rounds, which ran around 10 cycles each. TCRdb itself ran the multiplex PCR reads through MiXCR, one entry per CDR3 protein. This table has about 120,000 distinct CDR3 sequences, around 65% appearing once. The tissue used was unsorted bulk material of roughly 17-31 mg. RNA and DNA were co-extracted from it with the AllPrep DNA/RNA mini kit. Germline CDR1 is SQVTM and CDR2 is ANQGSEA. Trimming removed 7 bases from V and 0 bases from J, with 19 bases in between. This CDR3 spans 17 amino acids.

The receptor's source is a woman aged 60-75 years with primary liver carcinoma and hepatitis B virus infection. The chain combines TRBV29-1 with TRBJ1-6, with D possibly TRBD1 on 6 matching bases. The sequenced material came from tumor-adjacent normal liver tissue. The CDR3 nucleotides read TGCAGCGGTAACCGGGACAAAAGGAGCTCCTATAATTCACCCCTCCACTTT. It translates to CSGNRDKRSSYNSPLHF.